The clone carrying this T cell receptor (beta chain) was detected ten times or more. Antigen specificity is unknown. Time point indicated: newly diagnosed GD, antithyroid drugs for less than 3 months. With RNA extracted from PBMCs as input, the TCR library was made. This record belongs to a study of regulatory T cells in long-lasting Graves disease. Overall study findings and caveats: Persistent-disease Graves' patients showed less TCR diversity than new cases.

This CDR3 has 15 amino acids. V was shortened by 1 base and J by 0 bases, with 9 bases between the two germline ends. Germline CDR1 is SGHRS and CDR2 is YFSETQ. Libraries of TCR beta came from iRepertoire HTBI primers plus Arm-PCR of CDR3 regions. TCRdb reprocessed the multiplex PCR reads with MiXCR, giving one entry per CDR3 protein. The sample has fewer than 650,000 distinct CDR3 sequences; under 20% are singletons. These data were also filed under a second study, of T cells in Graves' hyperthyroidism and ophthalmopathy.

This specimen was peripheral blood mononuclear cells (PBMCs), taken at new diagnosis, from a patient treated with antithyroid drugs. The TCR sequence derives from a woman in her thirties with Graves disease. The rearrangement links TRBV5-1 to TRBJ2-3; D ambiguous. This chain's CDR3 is CASSLTITSTDTQYF. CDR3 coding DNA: TGCGCCAGCAGCTTGACTATTACTAGCACAGATACGCAGTATTTT. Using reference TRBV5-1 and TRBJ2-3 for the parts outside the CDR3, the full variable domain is KAGVTQTPRYLIKTRGQQVTLSCSPISGHRSVSWYQQTPGQGLQFLFEYFSETQRNKGNFPGRFSGRQFSNSRSEMNVSTLELGDSALYLCASSLTITSTDTQYFGPGTRLTVL.